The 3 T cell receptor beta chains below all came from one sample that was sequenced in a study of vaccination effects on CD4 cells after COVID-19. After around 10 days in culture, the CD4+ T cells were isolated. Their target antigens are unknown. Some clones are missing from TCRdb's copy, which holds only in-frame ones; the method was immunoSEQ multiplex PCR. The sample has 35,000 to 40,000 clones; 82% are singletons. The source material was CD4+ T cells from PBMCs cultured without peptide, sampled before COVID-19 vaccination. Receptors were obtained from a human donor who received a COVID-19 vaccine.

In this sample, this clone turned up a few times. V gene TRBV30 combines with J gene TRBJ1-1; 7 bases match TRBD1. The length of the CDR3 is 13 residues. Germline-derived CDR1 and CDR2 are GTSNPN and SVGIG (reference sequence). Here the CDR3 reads CACHPGQSTEAFF. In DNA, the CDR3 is TGTGCTTGCCACCCGGGACAGAGCACTGAAGCTTTCTTT.

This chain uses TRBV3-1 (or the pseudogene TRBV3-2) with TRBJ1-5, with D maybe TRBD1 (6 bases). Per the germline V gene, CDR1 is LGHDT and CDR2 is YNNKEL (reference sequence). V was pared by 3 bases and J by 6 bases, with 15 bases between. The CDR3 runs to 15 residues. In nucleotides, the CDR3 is TGTGCCAGCAGCCAGGGCCACGGGGGGCGTCAGCCCCAGCATTTT. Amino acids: CASSQGHGGRQPQHF.

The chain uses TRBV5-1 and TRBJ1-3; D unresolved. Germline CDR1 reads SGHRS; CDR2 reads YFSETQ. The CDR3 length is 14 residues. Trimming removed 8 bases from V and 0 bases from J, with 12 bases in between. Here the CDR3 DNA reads TGCGCCAGTCTTAATTCCTGCTCTGGAAACACCATATATTTT. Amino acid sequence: CASLNSCSGNTIYF.